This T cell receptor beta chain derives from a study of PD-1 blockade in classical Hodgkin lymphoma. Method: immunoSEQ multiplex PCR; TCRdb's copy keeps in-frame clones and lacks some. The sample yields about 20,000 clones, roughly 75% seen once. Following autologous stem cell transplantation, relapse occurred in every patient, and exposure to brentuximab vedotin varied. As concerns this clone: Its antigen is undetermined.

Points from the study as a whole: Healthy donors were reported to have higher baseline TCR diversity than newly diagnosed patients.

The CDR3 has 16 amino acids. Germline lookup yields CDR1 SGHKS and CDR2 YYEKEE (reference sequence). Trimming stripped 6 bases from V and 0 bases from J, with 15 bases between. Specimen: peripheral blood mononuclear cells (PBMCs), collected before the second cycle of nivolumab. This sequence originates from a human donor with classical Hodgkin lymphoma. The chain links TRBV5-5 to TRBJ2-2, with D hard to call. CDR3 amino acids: CASTPHPGTNTGELFF. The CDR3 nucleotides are TGTGCCAGCACCCCCCACCCGGGTACGAACACCGGGGAGCTGTTTTTT.